Following are 8 T cell receptor beta chains from one sample sequenced in a study of blood T cell repertoires in COVID-19. Some clones are missing from TCRdb's copy, which holds only in-frame ones; the method was immunoSEQ multiplex PCR. The sample includes roughly 150,000 clones, approximately 88% seen only once; the top ten take approximately 3%. Sequenced: peripheral blood. The origin of the receptors is a man aged 55-75 years with acute or convalescent COVID-19.

The chain employs TRBV4-1 and TRBJ2-3, with D hard to call. V lost 0 bases and J 2 bases, leaving 9 bases between the germline ends. The germline V gene has CDR1 MGHRA and CDR2 YSYEKL. The CDR3 extends over 15 amino acids. The CDR3 DNA is TGCGCCAGCAGCCAAGATCAGGCTTACACAGATACGCAGTATTTT. It yields the protein CASSQDQAYTDTQYF.

The chain couples TRBV6-5 to TRBJ1-1; 12 positions agree with TRBD1. Germline lookup yields CDR1 MNHEY and CDR2 SVGAGI. The CDR3 runs to 14 residues. V lost 6 bases and J lost 10; bases outside the gene matches: 9. The CDR3 DNA is TGTGCCAGCAGGAAGGGACAGGGGGCCACGGGAGCTTTCTTT. This gives the protein CASRKGQGATGAFF.

The chain uses TRBV9 and TRBJ2-1, with a possible D match to TRBD2 (5 bases). This CDR3 is built from 16 residues. V lost 0 bases and J 0 bases, leaving 10 bases between the germline ends. Germline V gene data show CDR1 as SGDLS and CDR2 as YYNGEE. CDR3 region: CASSVEMSGSYNEQFF. Written as DNA, the CDR3 is TGTGCCAGCAGCGTAGAGATGAGCGGCTCCTACAATGAGCAGTTCTTC.

The V call is TRBV7-2, the J call TRBJ2-7, with TRBD2 matching 7 bases. With 6 bases clipped from V and 2 bases from J, the junction kept 7 bases outside the gene matches. The CDR3 has 14 residues. Germline loops: CDR1 SGHTA, CDR2 FQGNSA. CDR3 residues: CASRQASGPYEQYF. The CDR3 nucleotides read TGTGCCAGCAGACAGGCTAGCGGTCCCTACGAGCAGTACTTC.

The chain recombines TRBV7-8 with TRBJ1-6; 8 nucleotides match TRBD1. Germline V gene sequence: CDR1 SGHVS, CDR2 FQNEAQ. V was clipped by 5 bases and J by 7 bases; unmatched bases: 7. The CDR3 spans 15 residues. CDR3 sequence reads: CASSARTGRNSPLHF. Here the CDR3 DNA reads TGTGCCAGCAGCGCAAGGACAGGGAGGAATTCACCCCTCCACTTT.

The gene calls are TRBV19 and TRBJ1-5, with D unclear. Germline V gene sequence: CDR1 LNHDA, CDR2 SQIVND (reference sequence). Deletions cut 3 bases from V and 4 bases from J, with 10 bases between. The CDR3 runs 14 residues. Here the CDR3 reads CASSIGRRNQPQHF. The CDR3 nucleotides read TGTGCCAGTAGTATCGGCAGGCGAAATCAGCCCCAGCATTTT. Using reference TRBV19 and TRBJ1-5 for the parts outside the CDR3, the full variable domain is DGGITQSPKYLFRKEGQNVTLSCEQNLNHDAMYWYRQDPGQGLRLIYYSQIVNDFQKGDIAEGYSVSREKKESFPLTVTSAQKNPTAFYLCASSIGRRNQPQHFGDGTRLSIL.

V usage is TRBV30 and J usage is TRBJ1-1; 10 nucleotides line up with TRBD1. There are 16 residues in the CDR3. Germline lookup yields CDR1 GTSNPN and CDR2 SVGIG (reference sequence). The V segment lost 3 bases and the J segment 3 bases; nucleotides outside the gene matches: 10. This chain's CDR3 is CAWRVTGGALYTEAFF. CDR3 DNA sequence: TGTGCCTGGAGGGTGACAGGGGGCGCCTTGTACACTGAAGCTTTCTTT. The whole variable domain, remainder taken from reference TRBV30 and TRBJ1-1, is SQTIHQWPATLVQPVGSPLSLECTVEGTSNPNLYWYRQAAGRGLQLLFYSVGIGQISSEVPQNLSASRPQDRQFILSSKKLLLSDSGFYLCAWRVTGGALYTEAFFGQGTRLTVV.

The V gene is TRBV12-5, the J gene TRBJ2-3, with 8 bases that match TRBD2. The CDR3 has 17 residues. The V and J ends lost 1 base and 0 bases, in that order; junction bases with no gene match: 6. The germline V gene has CDR1 LGHNT and CDR2 FRNRAP. The CDR3 protein is CASGLETSGSSTDTQYF. The CDR3 DNA follows: TGTGCTAGTGGTTTGGAAACTAGCGGATCTAGCACAGATACGCAGTATTTT.